One and the same sample provided the 12 T cell receptor beta chains below, sequenced in a study of cytomegalovirus exposure and HLA in healthy donors. Primers for the PCR totalled 60 Vbeta and 13 Jbeta. Some clones are missing from TCRdb's copy, which holds only in-frame ones; the method was immunoSEQ multiplex PCR. The sample has more than 80,000 clones, roughly 80% seen once. The specimen was PBMCs. The receptor source for this set is a man aged 60 to 75 in good health and CMV-seronegative.

The chain carries TRBV10-1 and TRBJ2-1; D is possibly TRBD1 (6 bases). V lost 3 bases and J 7 bases, leaving 16 bases between the germline ends. The CDR3 contains 15 residues. CDR1 is WNHNN, CDR2 SYGVQD, per germline (reference sequence). The CDR3 bases are TGCGCCAGCAGTGATTACAGGGAAAGGTCAAATGAGCAGTTCTTC. This codes for CASSDYRERSNEQFF.

The chain couples TRBV30 to TRBJ2-5; tentative D call: TRBD1 (6 bases). CDR3 length equals 13 residues. V was shortened by 2 bases and J by 1 base, with 8 bases between the two germline ends. Germline V gene sequence: CDR1 GTSNPN, CDR2 SVGIG (reference sequence). CDR3 in DNA: TGTGCCTGGAGTCAGGGGCTCCAAGAGACCCAGTACTTC. It specifies CAWSQGLQETQYF.

The chain links TRBV19 to TRBJ2-3; D is possibly TRBD1 (6 bases). In germline, CDR1 is LNHDA, CDR2 SQIVND (reference sequence). Trimming removed 2 bases from V and 1 base from J, with 16 bases in between. The CDR3 extends over 17 amino acids. The chain's CDR3 is CASSIRGLRQGTDTQYF. CDR3 bases: TGTGCCAGTAGTATAAGGGGTTTGAGACAGGGCACAGATACGCAGTATTTT.

Worth noting for this clone: This sample also contains other DNA sequences that code for the same CDR3. This rearrangement joins TRBV4-2 to TRBJ2-4; TRBD1 matches 9 bases. Losses at the gene ends were 0 bases for V and 1 base for J; bases not matched to a gene: 4. CDR1 and CDR2 from the germline V gene are LGHNA and YNFKEQ. The CDR3 totals 17 residues. The DNA for the CDR3 is TGTGCCAGCAGCCAAGATAGGACAGGGGTTGCCAAAAACATTCAGTACTTC. Translating gives CASSQDRTGVAKNIQYF.

V and J are TRBV28 and TRBJ1-2, with 8 bases identical to TRBD1. The junction had 12 bases not matched to a gene; V was cut back by 3 bases and J by 3 bases. The CDR3 has 17 amino acids. Germline V gene lookup returns CDR1 MDHEN and CDR2 SYDVKM. CDR3 in amino acids: CASSFPLGTGEYYGYTF. CDR3 DNA: TGTGCCAGCAGTTTCCCTCTCGGGACAGGAGAATACTATGGCTACACCTTC.

The J gene is TRBJ1-1, the V gene TRBV7-2, with D perhaps matching TRBD1 (5 bases). The CDR3 length is 15 residues. CDR1 is SGHTA and CDR2 is FQGNSA in the germline V gene. V dropped 11 bases and J dropped 0 bases, with 19 bases sitting between them. For the CDR3, the DNA is TGTGCCGAAATTGCGGGGGACGGAATGAACACTGAAGCTTTCTTT. This sequence encodes CAEIAGDGMNTEAFF.

J is TRBJ2-1 and V is TRBV2; weak D call: TRBD2 (5 bases). The length of the CDR3 is 15 residues. V gave up 5 bases and J gave up 5 bases, with 16 bases separating them. The germline CDR1 and CDR2 sequences are SNHLY and FYNNEI. The CDR3 reads CASSRTASGNNEQFF. CDR3 bases: TGTGCCAGCAGTCGTACCGCCTCGGGGAACAATGAGCAGTTCTTC. The variable domain in full, completed from reference TRBV2 and TRBJ2-1, reads EPEVTQTPSHQVTQMGQEVILRCVPISNHLYFYWYRQILGQKVEFLVSFYNNEISEKSEIFDDQFSVERPDGSNFTLKIRSTKLEDSAMYFCASSRTASGNNEQFFGPGTRLTVL.

The chain joins TRBV5-1 to TRBJ2-1; perhaps TRBD1 as D (7 bases). The CDR3 has 16 residues. Germline values: CDR1 SGHRS, CDR2 YFSETQ. V lost 1 base, J lost 8 bases, and 19 bases lay in between. The CDR3 loop is CASSLSLRGRGDEQFF. CDR3 bases: TGCGCCAGCAGCTTGTCATTGAGGGGGCGCGGGGATGAGCAGTTCTTC.

The rearrangement joins TRBV5-5 to TRBJ1-2; tentative D call: TRBD1 (5 bases). CDR1 SGHKS and CDR2 YYEKEE come from the germline V gene (reference sequence). This CDR3 spans 13 amino acids. V was pared by 3 bases and J by 5 bases, with 11 bases between. CDR3 DNA sequence: TGTGCCAGCAGCTCTCAAGGGGCGTATGGCTACACCTTC. This codes for CASSSQGAYGYTF.

In DNA form, the CDR3 reads TGTGCCAGCCGACAGAGCTTCTCTGGAAACACCATATATTTT. Translating it yields CASRQSFSGNTIYF. The J gene is TRBJ1-3, the V gene TRBV2; a possible D gene is TRBD1 (5 bases). Trimming cost V 8 bases and J 0 bases, with 11 bases left between them. Germline V gene data show CDR1 as SNHLY and CDR2 as FYNNEI. This CDR3 comprises 14 residues.

The chain recombines TRBV25-1 with TRBJ1-6, with 9 positions matching TRBD1. The CDR3 contains 14 residues. Trimming at V came to 7 bases and at J to 7 bases, leaving 5 bases not matched to a gene. Germline values: CDR1 MGHDK, CDR2 SYGVNS. As DNA, the CDR3 is TGTGCCAGCACCTCCGACAGGGGGAATTCACCCCTCCACTTT. Its translation is CASTSDRGNSPLHF.

This clone was recorded only once. The rearrangement joins TRBV10-3 to TRBJ1-2, with D perhaps TRBD1 (6 bases). V was pared by 11 bases and J by 1 base, with 14 bases between. The CDR3 runs to 13 residues. Germline CDR1 ENHRY, CDR2 SYGVKD. This chain's CDR3 is CASRQDFNYGYTF. The CDR3 nucleotides are TGTGCCTCCCGACAGGATTTTAACTATGGCTACACCTTC.